This record covers a single TCR beta chain. Its antigen is still unknown. The protocol was immunoSEQ multiplex PCR, while the TCRdb copy is restricted to in-frame clones and leaves out a portion. The sample has 2 million to 2.5 million clones, around 93% seen once; the top ten hold 0.37%. Healthy HIV-negative adults without recent acute infections or vaccinations served as donors. Caucasian adults living in Nashville, Tennessee, provided all samples. Looked up from germline, CDR1 is LNHDA and CDR2 is SQIVND (reference sequence). There are 19 residues in the CDR3. J gave up 2 bases and V 5 bases, and 18 bases lay outside the gene matches. The data belong to a study of shared clonotypes between healthy human individuals. Study conclusions and caveats: Between a few donors, naive CD4 clonotypes were shared at a level of approximately 5%. Compared with clonotypes that all four donors shared, non-shared clonotypes had lower generation probabilities.

The V call is TRBV19, the J call TRBJ1-5, with 7 nucleotides matching TRBD1. The sample was naive CD4+ T cells from PBMCs. Subset given: CD45RA+ positively selected. This receptor was obtained from a man between 18 and 29 years old in good health. Some clones in this sample may be carry-over from other donors' samples. DNA for the CDR3: TGTGCCAGTAGTGGAGCCGGGACAGCCAGACTTAGTGGCAATCAGCCCCAGCATTTT. Residues: CASSGAGTARLSGNQPQHF.